Below are 4 T cell receptor beta chains sequenced from a single sample in a study of blood T cell repertoires in COVID-19. TCRdb keeps only in-frame clones here, not all; method: immunoSEQ multiplex PCR. Of around 130,000 clones detected, around nine tenths appear once; the ten largest clones hold more than 2%. Sequencing input: peripheral blood. These receptors were obtained from a woman in her forties or fifties with acute or convalescent COVID-19.

This sequence joins TRBV7-9 and TRBJ1-6, with D uncertain. CDR3 length: 16 residues. Germline CDR1 and CDR2: SEHNR and FQNEAQ (reference sequence). Deletions cut 7 bases from V and 3 bases from J, with 16 bases between. The CDR3: CASTFFTALYNSPLHF. CDR3 sequence (DNA): TGTGCCAGCACATTTTTCACTGCCCTCTATAATTCACCCCTCCACTTT.

The genes are TRBV28 and TRBJ2-2, with D possibly being TRBD2 (6 bases). The CDR3 sequence is 14 residues long. The V gene's germline CDR1 is MDHEN and CDR2 SYDVKM. The V end was cut by 0 bases, the J end by 4 bases, with 6 bases between. The CDR3 loop is CASSLWGGTGELFF. CDR3 sequence (DNA): TGTGCCAGCAGTTTATGGGGGGGCACCGGGGAGCTGTTTTTT.

V gene TRBV19 combines with J gene TRBJ2-6, with a tentative D call TRBD2 (5 bases). V was shortened by 4 bases and J by 1 base, with 17 bases between the two germline ends. The CDR3 runs to 18 residues. Germline CDR1 reads LNHDA; CDR2 reads SQIVND (reference sequence). The CDR3: CASSTAGKVGSGANVLTF. The CDR3 DNA reads TGTGCCAGTAGTACTGCCGGGAAAGTCGGGTCTGGGGCCAACGTCCTGACTTTC. The whole variable domain, filled in from reference TRBV19 and TRBJ2-6, reads DGGITQSPKYLFRKEGQNVTLSCEQNLNHDAMYWYRQDPGQGLRLIYYSQIVNDFQKGDIAEGYSVSREKKESFPLTVTSAQKNPTAFYLCASSTAGKVGSGANVLTFGAGSRLTVL.

The chain uses TRBV12-2 and TRBJ2-1; the table gives TRBD2 as D, unverified against the DNA. TRBV12-2 has pseudogene status. CDR3 length: 15 residues. In DNA form, the CDR3 reads TGTGCAAGTCGCACCCGGGACTCCGAAGGCAATGAGCAGTTCTTC. Protein product: CASRTRDSEGNEQFF.